Following are 26 T cell receptor beta chains from one sample sequenced in a study of blood T cell repertoires in COVID-19. Libraries were prepared by immunoSEQ multiplex PCR; TCRdb keeps only in-frame clonotypes and omits some of them. The sample has 97,000 or so clones, about nine tenths seen once. Sequencing input: peripheral blood. The receptor source for this set is a man aged 50 to 59 with acute or convalescent COVID-19.

The chain carries TRBV27 and TRBJ1-2, with D possibly TRBD1 on 5 matching bases. This CDR3 spans 14 amino acids. V was pared by 8 bases and J by 4 bases, with 17 bases between. Germline V gives CDR1 MNHEY, CDR2 SMNVEV (reference sequence). DNA of the CDR3: TGTGCCAGCGCCCGAGGAGGGACCCCCTATGGCTACACCTTC. Amino acid sequence: CASARGGTPYGYTF.

The rearrangement joins TRBV11-3 to TRBJ2-2, with D possibly being TRBD1 (6 bases). The CDR3 length is 13 residues. The V gene lost 10 bases and the J gene lost 6 bases, with 15 bases spanning the gap. CDR1 SGHNT and CDR2 YENEEA come from the germline V gene. CDR3 region: CAIQQGSAGELFF. The CDR3 coding sequence is TGTGCCATCCAACAGGGTTCTGCCGGGGAGCTGTTTTTT. Drawing the rest from reference TRBV11-3 and TRBJ2-2, the complete variable domain is EAGVVQSPRYKIIEKKQPVAFWCNPISGHNTLYWYLQNLGQGPELLIRYENEEAVDDSQLPKDRFSAERLKGVDSTLKIQPAELGDSAVYLCAIQQGSAGELFFGEGSRLTVL.

CDR3 nucleotides: TGTGCCTGGACAGGGGGTTTTAATAATTCACCCCTCCACTTT. Encoded protein: CAWTGGFNNSPLHF. The V and J genes are TRBV30 and TRBJ1-6, with 7 bases identical to TRBD1. The CDR3 totals 14 residues. Germline CDR1 is GTSNPN and CDR2 is SVGIG (reference sequence). Losses at the gene ends were 4 bases for V and 5 bases for J; bases not matched to a gene: 5.

The J gene is TRBJ1-2, the V gene TRBV3-1 (or the pseudogene TRBV3-2); TRBD1 agrees at 9 bases. Unmatched junction bases numbered 11, after V lost 4 bases and J lost 2 bases. The CDR3 runs to 17 residues. Germline V gives CDR1 LGHDT, CDR2 YNNKEL (reference sequence). CDR3: CASSPSRDRVRNYGYTF. In DNA form, the CDR3 reads TGTGCCAGCAGCCCGTCCCGGGACAGGGTTCGCAACTATGGCTACACCTTC.

CDR3 protein: CASSSALASGRTYLSYNEQFF. CDR3 nucleotide sequence: TGCGCCAGCAGCTCTGCCTTGGCTAGCGGGAGAACTTATTTATCCTACAATGAGCAGTTCTTC. V and J are TRBV5-1 and TRBJ2-1; TRBD2 matches 10 bases. V shed 3 bases, J shed 1 base, and the junction held 19 bases outside the gene matches. Germline assignment: CDR1 SGHRS and CDR2 YFSETQ. CDR3 size: 21 residues.

The V and J genes are TRBV10-3 and TRBJ2-3; TRBD2 matches 8 bases. Germline V lookup: CDR1 ENHRY, CDR2 SYGVKD. V gave up 10 bases and J gave up 0 bases; unmatched junction bases: 6. The CDR3 has 14 residues. CDR3 protein: CATSGRDSTDTQYF. Written as DNA, the CDR3 is TGTGCCACAAGCGGGAGAGACAGCACAGATACGCAGTATTTT.

The chain joins TRBV24-1 to TRBJ1-2, with 7 bases fitting TRBD1. Germline V gives CDR1 KGHDR, CDR2 SFDVKD. Trimming cost V 3 bases and J 5 bases; bases outside gene matches: 8. This CDR3 is built from 15 residues. DNA for the CDR3: TGTGCCACCAGTGATGCCGGGACAGAGACTTATGGCTACACCTTC. It codes for CATSDAGTETYGYTF.

This rearrangement joins TRBV27 to TRBJ2-7, with D tentatively TRBD2 (6 bases). The V gene lost 6 bases and the J gene lost 1 base, with 19 bases spanning the gap. Germline-derived CDR1 and CDR2 are MNHEY and SMNVEV (reference sequence). The CDR3 loop spans 16 amino acids. The CDR3 loop is CASSPPRGRPSYEQYF. CDR3 DNA sequence: TGTGCCAGCAGCCCACCCCGTGGGAGGCCTTCCTACGAGCAGTACTTC.

V is TRBV5-5 and J is TRBJ2-1; possibly TRBD2 for D (5 bases). The germline gives CDR1 SGHKS, CDR2 YYEKEE (reference sequence). V lost 1 base, J lost 4 bases, and 15 bases lay in between. The CDR3 is 16 residues long. The CDR3 reads CASSLTASGTYNEQFF. The CDR3 DNA sequence: TGTGCCAGCAGCTTGACTGCAAGCGGAACATACAATGAGCAGTTCTTC.

The V call is TRBV11-3, the J call TRBJ2-7; unclear D gene. The ends were cut back, 0 bases at V and 2 bases at J, with 5 bases in the middle. In germline, CDR1 is SGHNT, CDR2 YENEEA. This CDR3 contains 13 residues. CDR3 nucleotide sequence: TGTGCCAGCAGCTTAGAACCGGCCTACGAGCAGTACTTC. This gives the protein CASSLEPAYEQYF.

The chain carries TRBV2 and TRBJ2-3, with TRBD2 matching over 7 bases. The CDR3 length is 14 residues. With V trimmed by 7 bases and J by 4 bases, 8 bases remained unmatched. The germline CDR1 and CDR2 sequences are SNHLY and FYNNEI. CDR3: CASKGRAEADTQYF. The CDR3 DNA reads TGTGCCAGCAAAGGGAGGGCCGAGGCAGATACGCAGTATTTT. The complete variable domain, with remaining parts taken from reference TRBV2 and TRBJ2-3, reads EPEVTQTPSHQVTQMGQEVILRCVPISNHLYFYWYRQILGQKVEFLVSFYNNEISEKSEIFDDQFSVERPDGSNFTLKIRSTKLEDSAMYFCASKGRAEADTQYFGPGTRLTVL.

This rearrangement joins TRBV11-3 to TRBJ2-7; 11 positions match TRBD1. The CDR3 contains 13 residues. V lost 5 bases and J lost 4; bases outside the gene matches: 1. Germline V gene data show CDR1 as SGHNT and CDR2 as YENEEA. The CDR3 nucleotides read TGTGCCAGCAGCCGGGACAGGGGGTACGAGCAGTACTTC. Translating gives CASSRDRGYEQYF.

This clone was seen once. V and J are TRBV21-1 and TRBJ2-7; TRBD1, the D gene given by the table, was not confirmed from the DNA. TRBV21-1 is designated a pseudogene. The CDR3 is made up of 14 amino acids. The CDR3: CASSPRQGCYEQYF. The CDR3 coding sequence is TGTGCCAGCAGCCCTCGACAGGGTTGCTACGAGCAGTACTTC.

Only one count was recorded for this clone. The chain employs TRBV5-1 and TRBJ2-6; D call uncertain. CDR3 length: 17 residues. Germline V lookup: CDR1 SGHRS, CDR2 YFSETQ. V was cut by 3 bases and J by 2 bases, with 15 bases left in between. The CDR3: CASSSPTAFAGANVLTF. In nucleotides, the CDR3 is TGCGCCAGCAGCTCCCCCACAGCCTTCGCTGGGGCCAACGTCCTGACTTTC. The variable domain in full, with the rest retrieved from reference TRBV5-1 and TRBJ2-6, is KAGVTQTPRYLIKTRGQQVTLSCSPISGHRSVSWYQQTPGQGLQFLFEYFSETQRNKGNFPGRFSGRQFSNSRSEMNVSTLELGDSALYLCASSSPTAFAGANVLTFGAGSRLTVL.

The V and J genes are TRBV6-5 and TRBJ1-3, with D maybe TRBD1 (5 bases). The germline V gene has CDR1 MNHEY and CDR2 SVGAGI. The CDR3 is 15 residues long. V shed 4 bases and J shed 0 bases, with 10 bases lying between them. CDR3 coding DNA: TGTGCCAGCAGTTTGACAGAAACCTCTGGAAACACCATATATTTT. This encodes CASSLTETSGNTIYF.

The table lists this clone with a few counts. This chain connects TRBV9 to TRBJ1-6; TRBD1 might be the D (5 bases). V was shortened by 6 bases and J by 6 bases, with 13 bases between the two germline ends. CDR3 length: 14 residues. Germline V lookup: CDR1 SGDLS, CDR2 YYNGEE. In DNA, the CDR3 is TGTGCCAGCATCTCCAGGGCCCGTAATTCACCCCTCCACTTT. This sequence encodes CASISRARNSPLHF.

The V and J genes are TRBV6-5 and TRBJ2-7; unclear D gene. The CDR3 is 13 amino acids. Between the trimmed V and J ends, which lost 10 bases and 5 bases, there was a span of 18 bases. Germline CDR1 is MNHEY and CDR2 is SVGAGI. CDR3 coding DNA: TGTGCCACTAAACTAATAGACCACCACGAGCAGTACTTC. Its protein product is CATKLIDHHEQYF.

In the case of this clone: Other DNA sequences from this sample encode an identical CDR3 as well. The V and J genes are TRBV18 and TRBJ1-1, with D maybe TRBD1 (6 bases). With 3 bases removed from V and 5 bases from J, the gap between germline ends came to 10 bases. Germline CDR1 and CDR2: KGHSH and LQKENI. The CDR3 runs to 13 residues. As DNA, the CDR3 is TGTGCCAGCTCACCTCAGGGGAATACTGAAGCTTTCTTT. It yields the protein CASSPQGNTEAFF.

CDR3 nucleotides: TGTGCCAGCAGCCCCCCGCCAGGGTTCCCAGAGACCCAGTACTTC. This codes for CASSPPPGFPETQYF. The chain joins TRBV5-4 to TRBJ2-5; D may be TRBD1 (5 bases). The CDR3 covers 15 residues. Trimming shortened V by 4 bases and J by 4 bases, and 17 bases separated the two germline ends. The germline V gene encodes CDR1 SGHNT and CDR2 YYREEE (reference sequence).

The CDR3 protein is CATISPGQGSQPQHF. DNA of the CDR3: TGTGCCACCATAAGCCCGGGACAGGGCAGTCAGCCCCAGCATTTT. J is TRBJ1-5 and V is TRBV19; TRBD1 agrees at 9 bases. CDR3 size: 15 residues. Trimming at V came to 10 bases and at J to 6 bases, leaving 13 bases not matched to a gene. CDR1 is LNHDA and CDR2 is SQIVND in the germline V gene (reference sequence). The variable domain in full, with the rest retrieved from reference TRBV19 and TRBJ1-5, is DGGITQSPKYLFRKEGQNVTLSCEQNLNHDAMYWYRQDPGQGLRLIYYSQIVNDFQKGDIAEGYSVSREKKESFPLTVTSAQKNPTAFYLCATISPGQGSQPQHFGDGTRLSIL.

V and J are TRBV27 and TRBJ2-5; 7 nucleotides line up with TRBD1. CDR3 length equals 11 residues. The V and J ends lost 5 bases and 7 bases, in that order; junction bases with no gene match: 1. Germline V lookup: CDR1 MNHEY, CDR2 SMNVEV (reference sequence). The CDR3, as DNA: TGTGCCAGCAGTCAGGGGGTGACCCAGTACTTC. It encodes CASSQGVTQYF.

The rearrangement links TRBV19 to TRBJ2-1; tentatively, D is TRBD2 (6 bases). The CDR3 sequence is 18 residues long. Germline V gene lookup returns CDR1 LNHDA and CDR2 SQIVND (reference sequence). The V end was cut by 3 bases, the J end by 4 bases, with 22 bases between. CDR3 bases: TGTGCCAGTAGTATTTTCCCGGGTGGGGCTAGCGATTACAATGAGCAGTTCTTC. This gives the protein CASSIFPGGASDYNEQFF.

The gene calls are TRBV30 and TRBJ2-6, with 9 bases lining up with TRBD2. The CDR3 sequence is 17 residues long. With 2 bases clipped from V and 3 bases from J, the junction kept 8 bases outside the gene matches. Looked up from germline, CDR1 is GTSNPN and CDR2 is SVGIG (reference sequence). The CDR3 DNA reads as TGTGCCTGGAGTAGGCTAGCGGGAATAGGTGGGGCCAACGTCCTGACTTTC. Translating it yields CAWSRLAGIGGANVLTF.

The chain is built from TRBV7-6 and TRBJ2-7, with 9 bases lining up with TRBD1. V lost 4 bases to trimming and J lost 12 bases; unmatched junction nucleotides: 10. This CDR3 is built from 13 residues. The germline V gene encodes CDR1 SGHVS and CDR2 FNYEAQ. CDR3 in amino acids: CASSSTGTGRLYF. Written as DNA, the CDR3 is TGTGCCAGCAGCTCCACCGGGACAGGGCGGCTGTACTTC.

The chain couples TRBV7-2 to TRBJ2-2; 11 bases map to TRBD2. The CDR3 covers 19 residues. V lost 5 bases, J lost 1 base, and 12 bases stayed unmatched. Germline-derived CDR1 and CDR2 are SGHTA and FQGNSA. The CDR3 region is CASSLEQGLAERNTGELFF. CDR3 in DNA: TGTGCCAGCAGCCTTGAACAGGGACTAGCGGAAAGGAACACCGGGGAGCTGTTTTTT.

This rearrangement joins TRBV2 to TRBJ2-4; D might be TRBD2 (6 bases). The length of the CDR3 is 14 residues. Germline values: CDR1 SNHLY, CDR2 FYNNEI. Trimming removed 5 bases from V and 3 bases from J, with 11 bases in between. The CDR3 loop reads CASSSGLDKNIQYF. The CDR3 DNA is TGTGCCAGCAGTTCGGGACTCGACAAAAACATTCAGTACTTC.